Described below is a single T cell receptor beta chain sequence and its context. Per the germline V gene, CDR1 is MNHEY and CDR2 is SVGEGT. Trimming removed 6 bases from V and 11 bases from J, with 13 bases in between. There are 11 residues in the CDR3. These data come from a study of blood T cell repertoires in COVID-19. About the study: There were acute and convalescent COVID-19 samples, and they came from the United States, Italy and Spain.

Original data processing: By means of reference gene primer amplification, nucleated cell counts were estimated. Data came from immunoSEQ multiplex PCR; TCRdb stores just in-frame clones and leaves some out. From that table come the V and J calls and clone size; the DNA was used to work out D and trimming. The table records tens of thousands of clones, about four fifths of them present only once. The sequenced sample was peripheral blood. This clonotype originated in a man in his fifties with acute or convalescent COVID-19. The V gene is TRBV6-2 or TRBV6-3, the J gene TRBJ1-1, with D hard to call. CDR3 sequence: CASSQPSTAFF. Written as DNA, the CDR3 is TGTGCCAGCAGCCAGCCCTCAACGGCTTTCTTT.